Listed below are T cell receptor beta chains from one sample, sequenced in a study of T cell responses to AZD1222 COVID-19 vaccine. Sequencing used immunoSEQ multiplex PCR; TCRdb keeps in-frame clones, though not all of them. Altogether roughly 150,000 clones are present, over 90% being singletons, with the ten largest covering 5% to 6.5%. The sequencing here drew on peripheral blood, taken on day 0 of AZD1222 vaccination. The origin of the receptors is an adult in good health. Each CDR3 is given with its conserved first and last residue. A D gene is named only where the DNA matches it firmly. Only part of the rows carry a size: once, few, many, or a class if the clone is expanded.

D	V	size	J	DNA	CDR3
TRBD1	TRBV3-1/TRBV3-2	NA	TRBJ1-2	TGTGCCAGCAGCCCCAGACAGGGCAGCTACACCTTC	CASSPRQGSYTF
NA	TRBV6-5	NA	TRBJ2-2	TGTGCCAGCAGTTACTCACCGGGGGCAGGCACCGGGGAGCTGTTTTTT	CASSYSPGAGTGELFF
TRBD2	TRBV27	NA	TRBJ2-7	TGTGCCAGCAGGACTTTGGGGGGGGTTTACGAGCAGTACTTC	CASRTLGGVYEQYF
NA	TRBV5-4	NA	TRBJ2-1	TGTGCCAGCAGCTGGGAAGCCTACAATGAGCAGTTCTTC	CASSWEAYNEQFF
NA	TRBV5-1	NA	TRBJ1-4	TGCGCCAGCAGCAATCAGATTAATGAAAAACTGTTTTTT	CASSNQINEKLFF
NA	TRBV28	NA	TRBJ2-7	TGTGCCAGCACCCTAACTCAATCCCCCTCCTACGAGCAGTACTTC	CASTLTQSPSYEQYF
TRBD2	TRBV7-9	NA	TRBJ2-7	TGTGCCAGCAGTCCGACTAGCGGGAGGTCATACGAGCAGTACTTC	CASSPTSGRSYEQYF
NA	TRBV19	once	TRBJ2-5	TGTGCCAGTAGTATTAACAGGGGAGGGGAGACCCAGTACTTC	CASSINRGGETQYF
TRBD1	TRBV7-8	NA	TRBJ2-2	TGTGCCAGCAGCTTAGCGCGAGCAGGGGGCACCGGGGAGCTGTTTTTT	CASSLARAGGTGELFF
NA	TRBV19	NA	TRBJ1-4	TGTGCCAGTAGTCTTCGGGCACCCGGAGATGAAAAACTGTTTTTT	CASSLRAPGDEKLFF
NA	TRBV5-6	NA	TRBJ2-1	TGTGCCAGCAGCCCTGGGACCTACAATGAGCAGTTCTTC	CASSPGTYNEQFF
NA	TRBV27	NA	TRBJ2-3	TGTGCCAGCAGTTTACGTGACGCAGCTAGCACAGATACGCAGTATTTT	CASSLRDAASTDTQYF
NA	TRBV5-1	NA	TRBJ1-5	TGCGCCAGCAGCTTGGGTGGGGTGAATAATCAGCCCCAGCATTTT	CASSLGGVNNQPQHF
NA	TRBV28	NA	TRBJ1-5	TGTGCCAGCAGTTTAGGTGAGGGAGTGGGTCAGCCCCAGCATTTT	CASSLGEGVGQPQHF
NA	TRBV5-4	once	TRBJ2-3	TGTGCCAGCAGCCGCTCGGGACTCGTAAGCACAGATACGCAGTATTTT	CASSRSGLVSTDTQYF
NA	TRBV24-1	NA	TRBJ2-3	TGTGCCACCAGTGATTTAGCCACAGATACGCAGTATTTT	CATSDLATDTQYF
NA	TRBV21-1	NA	TRBJ1-4	TGTGCCAGCAGCAATGGACGGGTTTTAAGAGAAAAACTGTTTTTT	CASSNGRVLREKLFF
NA	TRBV2	NA	TRBJ1-3	TGTGCCAGCACCCTGGCAGTTTTTAGAGGAAACACCATATATTTT	CASTLAVFRGNTIYF
NA	TRBV7-9	NA	TRBJ2-7	TGTGCCAGCAGCTTACCTCTCCACGAGCAGTACTTC	CASSLPLHEQYF
TRBD1	TRBV19	NA	TRBJ2-7	TGTGCCAGTAGCGTCCGGGACAGGGGAGAGGAGCAGTACTTC	CASSVRDRGEEQYF
NA	TRBV30	NA	TRBJ1-1	TGTGCCTGGTATGCCAGCTTGAACACTGAAGCTTTCTTT	CAWYASLNTEAFF
TRBD2	TRBV9	NA	TRBJ2-2	TGTGCCAGCAGCGTAGGTCAAGCGGGAGTTTTTCGAACCGGGGAGCTGTTTTTT	CASSVGQAGVFRTGELFF
TRBD2	TRBV20-1	NA	TRBJ2-1	TGCAGTGCTAGTCTAGCGGGAGCCATGGGCGATGAGCAGTTCTTC	CSASLAGAMGDEQFF
NA	TRBV6-6	NA	TRBJ1-6	TGTGCCAGCAGTTACCAGGGCTATAATTCACCCCTCCACTTT	CASSYQGYNSPLHF
NA	TRBV11-2	NA	TRBJ2-2	TGTGCCAGCAGCTTAGGACGGTACACCGGGGAGCTGTTTTTT	CASSLGRYTGELFF
NA	TRBV28	NA	TRBJ2-7	TGTGCCAGCAGTATCAACAGGAACTACGAGCAGTACTTC	CASSINRNYEQYF
NA	TRBV15	NA	TRBJ2-1	TGTGCCACCAGCAGAGGGATGGGCTTACGCGAGCAGTTCTTC	CATSRGMGLREQFF
NA	TRBV19	NA	TRBJ1-2	TGTGCCAGTAGTAGGGCCAGCGGGAACTATGGCTACACCTTC	CASSRASGNYGYTF
TRBD1	TRBV10-1	once	TRBJ1-4	TGCGCCAGCAGTGAGTCGAAGGCGTCAGGGGGTGAAAAACTGTTTTTT	CASSESKASGGEKLFF
TRBD2	TRBV5-1	NA	TRBJ2-3	TGCGCCAGCAGCTTGTCTGCCGGGACTAGTTCTCCGGCGCAGTATTTT	CASSLSAGTSSPAQYF
TRBD2	TRBV3-1/TRBV3-2	NA	TRBJ2-1	TGTGCCAGCAGCCAAGCTTTACTAGCGGGAGGGCCTAGGTTCTTC	CASSQALLAGGPRFF
TRBD1	TRBV7-6	NA	TRBJ2-1	TGTGCCAGCAGCTTATCCGGGACAGGGGTGAATGAGCAGTTCTTC	CASSLSGTGVNEQFF
NA	TRBV3-1/TRBV3-2	NA	TRBJ1-2	TGTGCCAGCAGCCATCGGGGGGGGGCCTATGGCTACACCTTC	CASSHRGGAYGYTF
NA	TRBV18	once	TRBJ2-1	TGTGCCAGCTCACCACCACGGGCAGACCCGTACAATGAGCAGTTCTTC	CASSPPRADPYNEQFF
NA	TRBV11-2	NA	TRBJ2-5	TGTGCCAGCAGCTTAGGACTAGAAGAGACCCAGTACTTC	CASSLGLEETQYF
NA	TRBV30	NA	TRBJ2-1	TGTGCCTGGAGTGATGGGATTGACGATGAGCAGTTCTTC	CAWSDGIDDEQFF
TRBD2	TRBV10-3	NA	TRBJ2-1	TGTGCCATCAGTGAGGGGGGACTAGCGGCCTACAATGAGCAGTTCTTC	CAISEGGLAAYNEQFF
NA	TRBV27	NA	TRBJ2-1	TGTGCCAGCAGTCTTACGACAACAGACAATGAGCAGTTCTTC	CASSLTTTDNEQFF
NA	TRBV7-2	NA	TRBJ1-6	TGTGCCAGCAGCTTTCATTCCGGGGGTGAGGTTTCACCCCTCCACTTT	CASSFHSGGEVSPLHF
TRBD2	TRBV9	NA	TRBJ2-7	TGTGCCAGCAGGACTAGCGGGAGATACGAGCAGTACTTC	CASRTSGRYEQYF
NA	TRBV5-1	NA	TRBJ2-7	TGCGCCAGCAGCGACGGGTGGGATCAGGGGTACGAGCAGTACTTC	CASSDGWDQGYEQYF
NA	TRBV4-1	NA	TRBJ1-4	TGCGCCAGCAGCCAGGCGGGACTGCTTAATGAAAAACTGTTTTTT	CASSQAGLLNEKLFF
TRBD2	TRBV23-1	NA	TRBJ2-3	TGCGCCAGCAGTCAATCCCCCGGGACTAGCGGGAGCGCTAGCACAGATACGCAGTATTTT	CASSQSPGTSGSASTDTQYF
NA	TRBV11-2	once	TRBJ2-7	TGTGCCAGCAGCTTAGGGACAGCCACCTACGAGCAGTACTTC	CASSLGTATYEQYF
TRBD1	TRBV7-9	NA	TRBJ1-2	TGTGCCAGCAGCGAAAGCGGGACAGGGCGAGGCTACACCTTC	CASSESGTGRGYTF
TRBD1	TRBV27	NA	TRBJ2-5	TGTGCCAGCAGTTTAACAGGGGTAGAGACCCAGTACTTC	CASSLTGVETQYF
NA	TRBV1	NA	TRBJ1-6	TGCACCAGCAGCCGTCGATCCCGCTCCAACCTAGGTTCACCCCTCCACTTT	CTSSRRSRSNLGSPLHF
NA	TRBV30	NA	TRBJ1-1	TGTGCCTGGAGTGTACGCAGAGAGAACACTGAAGCTTTCTTT	CAWSVRRENTEAFF
NA	TRBV6-5	once	TRBJ2-5	TGTGCCAGCAGTTACGCCCTTGACGGACTCCAAGAGACCCAGTACTTC	CASSYALDGLQETQYF
TRBD2	TRBV5-1	NA	TRBJ2-7	TGCGCCAGCAGCTATAAAGGGATACGCGAGACTAGCGGCTCCTACGAGCAGTACTTC	CASSYKGIRETSGSYEQYF
NA	TRBV9	NA	TRBJ2-6	TGTGCCAGCAGCGTAGAGACAGGGGCCAACGTCCTGACTTTC	CASSVETGANVLTF
NA	TRBV19	once	TRBJ2-1	TGTGCCAGTACCGCCCACACCGGTGACAACAATGAGCAGTTCTTC	CASTAHTGDNNEQFF
NA	TRBV30	NA	TRBJ2-7	TGTGCCTGGAGTCGACCAGGGCTAGAGGAGCAGTACTTC	CAWSRPGLEEQYF
NA	TRBV27	NA	TRBJ1-6	TGTGCCAGCAGTTTTCGAGGGTCTCATTCACCCCTCCACTTT	CASSFRGSHSPLHF
TRBD2	TRBV11-3	NA	TRBJ2-3	TGTGCCAGCAGCTTAGACAGCGGGAGAACGGATACGCAGTATTTT	CASSLDSGRTDTQYF
TRBD1	TRBV2	NA	TRBJ2-7	TGTGCCAGCAGTGGGGACAGCTCCTACGAGCAGTACTTC	CASSGDSSYEQYF
NA	TRBV28	NA	TRBJ2-5	TGTGCCAGCAGCATCACAGGACAAGAGACCCAGTACTTC	CASSITGQETQYF
NA	TRBV28	NA	TRBJ1-1	TGTGCCAGCAGTCCGGGGGGCTGGGGGAACACTGAAGCTTTCTTT	CASSPGGWGNTEAFF
NA	TRBV2	once	TRBJ1-2	TGTGCCAGCAGTGTTACGGGGGGCAGCGGGGGCTACACCTTC	CASSVTGGSGGYTF